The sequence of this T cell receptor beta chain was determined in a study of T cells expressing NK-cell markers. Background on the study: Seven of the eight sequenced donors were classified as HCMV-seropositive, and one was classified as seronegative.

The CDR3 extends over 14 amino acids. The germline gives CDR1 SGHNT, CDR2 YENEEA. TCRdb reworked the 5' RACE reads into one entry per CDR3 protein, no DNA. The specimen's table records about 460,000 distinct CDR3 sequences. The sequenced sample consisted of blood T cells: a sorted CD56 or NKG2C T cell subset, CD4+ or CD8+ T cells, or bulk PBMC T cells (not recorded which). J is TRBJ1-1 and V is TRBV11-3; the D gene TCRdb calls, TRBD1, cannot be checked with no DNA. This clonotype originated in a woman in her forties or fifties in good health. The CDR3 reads CASTSGGGFTEAFF.